The 20 T cell receptor beta chains below all came from one sample that was sequenced in a study of spatial heterogeneity in lung cancer. TCRdb re-called the 5' RACE reads with MiXCR, one entry per CDR3 protein. The table includes tens of thousands of distinct CDR3 sequences, approximately 3% detected once. Documented time point: sample taken at primary tumor resection. The sample here was normal lung tissue next to the tumor, taken at surgery. These receptor sequences come from a male donor with early-stage non-small cell lung cancer.

The rearrangement links TRBV20-1 to TRBJ2-1; TRBD2 matches 13 bases. This CDR3 region has 18 residues. Germline V gene sequence: CDR1 DFQATT, CDR2 SNEGSKA (reference sequence). V lost 0 bases to trimming and J lost 6 bases; unmatched junction nucleotides: 11. CDR3 sequence reads: CSARETSGRAYSANEQFF. The CDR3 DNA follows: TGCAGTGCTAGAGAAACTAGCGGGAGGGCCTACTCTGCCAATGAGCAGTTCTTC.

This clonotype was observed many times. The chain links TRBV7-9 to TRBJ2-3, with D possibly being TRBD1 (5 bases). V dropped 4 bases and J dropped 10 bases, with 9 bases sitting between them. Germline V gives CDR1 SEHNR, CDR2 FQNEAQ (reference sequence). This CDR3 comprises 11 residues. In DNA form, the CDR3 reads TGTGCCAGCAGCTCACAGGCAGCGCAGTATTTT. Translation: CASSSQAAQYF.

This clonotype was seen many times. The chain uses TRBV6-6 and TRBJ1-1; D uncertain. Trimming shortened V by 6 bases and J by 3 bases, and 11 bases separated the two germline ends. The CDR3 covers 13 residues. Per the germline V gene, CDR1 is MNHNY and CDR2 is SVGAGI (reference sequence). CDR3 region: CASRWTGDTEAFF. CDR3 coding DNA: TGTGCCAGCAGGTGGACGGGCGACACTGAAGCTTTCTTT.

This clonotype appeared many times. V and J are TRBV20-1 and TRBJ2-3; D possibly corresponds to TRBD2 (5 bases). The V gene lost 7 bases and the J gene lost 2 bases, with 13 bases spanning the gap. In germline, CDR1 is DFQATT, CDR2 SNEGSKA (reference sequence). The length of the CDR3 is 13 residues. In nucleotides, the CDR3 is TGCAGTGTAGCCCTAGCCTCCACAGATACGCAGTATTTT. This sequence encodes CSVALASTDTQYF.

The table lists this clonotype with many counts. The chain recombines TRBV28 with TRBJ1-6, with a tentative D call TRBD1 (6 bases). CDR3 length: 14 residues. CDR1 and CDR2 from the germline V gene are MDHEN and SYDVKM. V lost 11 bases, J lost 7 bases, and 18 bases lay in between. The CDR3 bases are TGTGCCGCCAAGGGGGGCGATTGGAATTCACCCCTCCACTTT. It encodes CAAKGGDWNSPLHF.

In this sample, this clonotype turned up many times. The rearrangement uses TRBV2 and TRBJ2-1; D not resolved. Germline lookup yields CDR1 SNHLY and CDR2 FYNNEI. The CDR3 consists of 12 residues. V was pared by 5 bases and J by 9 bases, with 11 bases between. CDR3 protein: CASSYFLGEQFF. For the CDR3, the DNA is TGTGCCAGCAGTTACTTTTTAGGTGAGCAGTTCTTC.

A few counts support this clonotype. A read error is possible here, since a much larger clone lies one base away. The chain is built from TRBV28 and TRBJ1-2, with D possibly TRBD1 on 5 matching bases. The CDR3 loop spans 16 amino acids. CDR1 MDHEN and CDR2 SYDVKM come from the germline V gene. CDR3 sequence (DNA): TGTGCCGGCAGTTTAGCTCTCCCCGATAGGAGGGACGGCTACACCTTC. Encoded protein: CAGSLALPDRRDGYTF.

This clonotype has at least ten counts. This chain joins TRBV5-1 and TRBJ2-3, with D possibly TRBD1 on 6 matching bases. Trimming pared 2 bases from V and 3 bases from J, leaving 10 bases between. The length of the CDR3 is 14 residues. Per the germline V gene, CDR1 is SGHRS and CDR2 is YFSETQ. In DNA form, the CDR3 reads TGCGCCAGCAGCTTTGGGGGCATTACAGATACGCAGTATTTT. Amino acids: CASSFGGITDTQYF. Using reference TRBV5-1 and TRBJ2-3 for the parts outside the CDR3, the full variable domain is KAGVTQTPRYLIKTRGQQVTLSCSPISGHRSVSWYQQTPGQGLQFLFEYFSETQRNKGNFPGRFSGRQFSNSRSEMNVSTLELGDSALYLCASSFGGITDTQYFGPGTRLTVL.

This clonotype was detected ten times or more. The chain is built from TRBV4-2 and TRBJ2-2, with D possibly matching TRBD2 (6 bases). Trimming took off 6 bases at V and 4 bases at J, with 15 bases between the two ends. CDR3 length equals 15 residues. The germline V gene encodes CDR1 LGHNA and CDR2 YNFKEQ. The CDR3 protein is CASRGGLDLTGELFF. As DNA, the CDR3 is TGTGCCAGCAGGGGGGGACTGGATCTCACCGGGGAGCTGTTTTTT.

This clonotype showed up many times. The chain combines TRBV7-2 with TRBJ1-5; D call uncertain. The V gene's germline CDR1 is SGHTA and CDR2 FQGNSA. This CDR3 region has 13 residues. The V and J ends lost 3 bases and 4 bases respectively, with 7 bases between them. The CDR3 sequence is CASSFRYNQPQHF. CDR3 DNA: TGTGCCAGCAGCTTCAGGTATAATCAGCCCCAGCATTTT.

This clonotype was counted a few times. The chain carries TRBV29-1 and TRBJ2-7; D is undetermined. This CDR3 contains 14 residues. From germline, CDR1 is SQVTM and CDR2 ANQGSEA. Deletions cut 4 bases from V and 0 bases from J, with 13 bases between. CDR3 nucleotide sequence: TGCAGCGTTGTCTTTGGTAAGAGCTCCTACGAGCAGTACTTC. Its translation: CSVVFGKSSYEQYF.

The chain carries TRBV18 and TRBJ1-1, with D tentatively TRBD1 (6 bases). V lost 3 bases and J 4 bases, leaving 18 bases between the germline ends. The length of the CDR3 is 16 residues. Germline assignment: CDR1 KGHSH and CDR2 LQKENI. The CDR3 DNA reads as TGTGCCAGCTCACCCCCGGGCAGGGGCGAGGGCACTGAAGCTTTCTTT. This sequence encodes CASSPPGRGEGTEAFF.

This clonotype appeared a single time. A much more abundant neighbour one base away suggests this may be a read error. The J gene is TRBJ1-4, the V gene TRBV2, with D unclear. The CDR3 sequence is 16 residues long. Germline CDR1 and CDR2: SNHLY and FYNNEI. Trimming took off 3 bases at V and 4 bases at J, with 15 bases between the two ends. The CDR3 is CASSDAQTKFNEKLFF. CDR3 in DNA: TGTGCCAGCAGTGACGCCCAGACCAAATTTAATGAAAAACTGTTTTTT.

This clonotype has at least ten counts. The chain has TRBV7-6 and TRBJ2-3; 7 bases agree with TRBD1. Trimming took 0 bases from V and 5 from J; bases not matched to a gene: 5. The CDR3 covers 15 residues. CDR1 is SGHVS and CDR2 is FNYEAQ in the germline V gene. The CDR3 spells CASSLAHGQVDTQYF. Written as DNA, the CDR3 is TGTGCCAGCAGCTTAGCCCATGGACAGGTAGATACGCAGTATTTT.

In its sample, this clonotype was seen many times. The rearrangement joins TRBV6-2 or TRBV6-3 to TRBJ1-1; no clear D gene. The CDR3 is made up of 13 amino acids. CDR1 MNHEY and CDR2 SVGEGT come from the germline V gene. V dropped 6 bases and J dropped 4 bases, with 12 bases sitting between them. The CDR3 DNA reads as TGTGCCAGCAGAAACCGACGCGGCACTGAAGCTTTCTTT. Protein sequence: CASRNRRGTEAFF.

This clonotype was seen a handful of times. The V gene is TRBV11-2, the J gene TRBJ2-6; D remains ambiguous. The V gene's germline CDR1 is SGHAT and CDR2 FQNNGV. Trimming left V 3 bases short and J 0 bases short, with 18 bases between. The CDR3 runs 19 residues. CDR3: CASSFRYDGTHSGANVLTF. In DNA form, the CDR3 reads TGTGCCAGCAGCTTCCGATATGACGGCACGCACTCTGGGGCCAACGTCCTGACTTTC.

This clonotype occurred many times. This chain connects TRBV15 to TRBJ2-5; D remains unclear. Germline loops: CDR1 LNHNV, CDR2 YYDKDF (reference sequence). The CDR3 length is 16 residues. V was clipped by 1 base and J by 2 bases, with 14 bases between them. This chain's CDR3 is CATSRVREWGQETQYF. The CDR3 DNA reads as TGTGCCACCAGCAGAGTGAGAGAGTGGGGACAAGAGACCCAGTACTTC.

Many counts were recorded for this clonotype. The chain joins TRBV6-2 or TRBV6-3 to TRBJ1-1; D possibly corresponds to TRBD1 (5 bases). CDR3 length: 14 residues. V was shortened by 2 bases and J by 2 bases, with 9 bases between the two germline ends. Germline V gene data show CDR1 as MNHEY and CDR2 as SVGEGT. Here the CDR3 DNA reads TGTGCCAGCAGTTACGGGGGTTTTAACACTGAAGCTTTCTTT. Translated, it gives CASSYGGFNTEAFF.

This clonotype was detected ten times or more. The J gene is TRBJ2-5, the V gene TRBV20-1, with D tentatively TRBD1 or TRBD2 (5 bases each). This CDR3 is built from 14 residues. Germline V gene data show CDR1 as DFQATT and CDR2 as SNEGSKA (reference sequence). Trimming left V 0 bases short and J 4 bases short, with 12 bases between. CDR3 region: CSARDIRGVETQYF. CDR3 in DNA: TGCAGTGCTAGAGATATAAGAGGGGTAGAGACCCAGTACTTC.

In its sample, this clonotype was seen many times. One junction end does not reproduce the germline sequence, and a read error may be involved. V and J are TRBV27 and TRBJ2-7; 7 bases agree with TRBD2. CDR3 length: 14 amino acids. Germline values: CDR1 MNHEY, CDR2 SMNVEV (reference sequence). The CDR3 DNA reads as TGTGCCAGCGCCGGGGCTAGCGGTAAGCGAAAGTTGTTCTTC. Protein: CASAGASGKRKLFF.